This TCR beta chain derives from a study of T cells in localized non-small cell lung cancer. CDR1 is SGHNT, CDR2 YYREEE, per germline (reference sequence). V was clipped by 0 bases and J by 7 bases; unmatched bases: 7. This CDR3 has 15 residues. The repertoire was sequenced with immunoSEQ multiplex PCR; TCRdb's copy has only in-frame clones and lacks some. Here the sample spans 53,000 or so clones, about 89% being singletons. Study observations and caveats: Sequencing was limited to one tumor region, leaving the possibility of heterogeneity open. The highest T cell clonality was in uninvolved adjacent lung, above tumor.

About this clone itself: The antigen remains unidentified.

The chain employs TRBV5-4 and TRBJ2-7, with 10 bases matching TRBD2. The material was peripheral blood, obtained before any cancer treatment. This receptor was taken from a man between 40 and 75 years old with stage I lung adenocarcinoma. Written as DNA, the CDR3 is TGTGCCAGCAGCTTGGGAGCGGGAGGGCCTTTTGAGCAGTACTTC. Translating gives CASSLGAGGPFEQYF.